These 26 T cell receptor beta chains were sequenced from one sample in a study of T-cell memory formation after mild COVID-19. TCRdb ran MiXCR on the 5' RACE reads and lists one entry per CDR3 protein. The sample comprises 110,000 or so distinct CDR3 sequences, 20% to 25% of which are singletons, and approximately 41% rests with the top ten. Source material: PBMCs or a T cell subset sorted from them (not recorded which). All receptors come from a man aged 18 to 29 who had mild COVID-19 (a few samples of this study predate the infection). Cell type and time point are not known.

This clonotype has more than one count but fewer than ten. V is TRBV2 and J is TRBJ2-5, with 11 bases matching TRBD2. V lost 9 bases, J lost 4 bases, and 7 bases stayed unmatched. There are 14 residues in the CDR3. From germline, CDR1 is SNHLY and CDR2 FYNNEI. The chain's CDR3 is CASHLGTSGETQYF. Here the CDR3 DNA reads TGTGCCAGTCACCTAGGGACTAGCGGAGAGACCCAGTACTTC.

The V gene is TRBV7-9, the J gene TRBJ2-7; D gene uncertain. Germline V gene sequence: CDR1 SEHNR, CDR2 FQNEAQ (reference sequence). The CDR3 contains 12 residues. The germline V and J ends were trimmed by 0 bases and 4 bases, with 4 bases remaining between them. DNA for the CDR3: TGTGCCAGCAGCTTAGCGGCGTACGAGCAGTACTTC. Protein: CASSLAAYEQYF.

This clonotype has a handful of counts. The V call is TRBV6-2 or TRBV6-3, the J call TRBJ2-1; tentative D call: TRBD1 (5 bases). The CDR3 is 15 residues long. Deletions cut 11 bases from V and 8 bases from J, with 25 bases between. Germline V gives CDR1 MNHEY, CDR2 SVGEGT. The CDR3 nucleotides read TGTGCCCACGCAGTTTCAGGACACCCTCTAGATGAGCAGTTCTTC. Translation gives CAHAVSGHPLDEQFF.

This clonotype was seen a handful of times. The chain couples TRBV5-1 to TRBJ1-2; maybe TRBD1 (6 bases). Trimming pared 0 bases from V and 2 bases from J, leaving 11 bases between. Germline assignment: CDR1 SGHRS and CDR2 YFSETQ. The CDR3 has 15 residues. CDR3 DNA: TGCGCCAGCAGCTTGGTCGGGGGGCCAAACTATGGCTACACCTTC. As protein: CASSLVGGPNYGYTF.

This clonotype turned up a few times. The chain links TRBV2 to TRBJ2-1; D possibly corresponds to TRBD2 (5 bases). Per germline, CDR1 SNHLY and CDR2 FYNNEI. The CDR3 loop spans 15 amino acids. V was clipped by 8 bases and J by 0 bases, with 14 bases between them. CDR3 loop: CASDAGGSSYNEQFF. In DNA form, the CDR3 reads TGTGCCAGCGACGCGGGCGGTAGCTCCTACAATGAGCAGTTCTTC.

The chain combines TRBV4-2 with TRBJ1-2; a possible D gene is TRBD1 (5 bases). From germline, CDR1 is LGHNA and CDR2 YNFKEQ. CDR3 length equals 16 residues. Trimming took off 11 bases at V and 6 bases at J, with 28 bases between the two ends. The CDR3 sequence: CACGAAGRDRSDGYTF. The CDR3 nucleotides are TGTGCCTGTGGGGCCGCCGGCCGAGACAGATCGGATGGCTACACCTTC.

This clonotype was detected only a few times. V gene TRBV3-1 combines with J gene TRBJ2-2, with no clear D. Trimming left V 0 bases short and J 7 bases short, with 6 bases between. Germline assignment: CDR1 LGHDT and CDR2 YNNKEL (reference sequence). The CDR3 length is 13 residues. The DNA for the CDR3 is TGTGCCAGCAGCCAAGATGTCGTCGGGGAGCTGTTTTTT. Residues: CASSQDVVGELFF.

The rearrangement uses TRBV19 and TRBJ2-1; the match to TRBD2 covers 9 bases. This CDR3 has 16 residues. Unmatched junction bases numbered 6, after V lost 2 bases and J lost 4 bases. From germline, CDR1 is LNHDA and CDR2 SQIVND (reference sequence). CDR3 DNA sequence: TGTGCCAGTAGTATATTTGGCGGGGGGGGATACAATGAGCAGTTCTTC. Translated, it gives CASSIFGGGGYNEQFF. Full variable domain (rest looked up from reference TRBV19 and TRBJ2-1): DGGITQSPKYLFRKEGQNVTLSCEQNLNHDAMYWYRQDPGQGLRLIYYSQIVNDFQKGDIAEGYSVSREKKESFPLTVTSAQKNPTAFYLCASSIFGGGGYNEQFFGPGTRLTVL.

This chain links TRBV7-8 with TRBJ1-5, with D possibly TRBD1 on 6 matching bases. V lost 4 bases, J lost 2 bases, and 12 bases lay in between. CDR1 and CDR2 from the germline V gene are SGHVS and FQNEAQ. CDR3 length equals 15 residues. The CDR3 is CASSYSGAGNQPQHF. In DNA, the CDR3 is TGTGCCAGCAGCTACTCAGGGGCGGGCAATCAGCCCCAGCATTTT.

There are a few counts of this clonotype. This chain links TRBV7-6 with TRBJ2-5, with TRBD2 matching 14 bases. Germline V gene data show CDR1 as SGHVS and CDR2 as FNYEAQ. The CDR3 runs 16 residues. V lost 6 bases, J lost 5 bases, and 8 bases stayed unmatched. CDR3 in DNA: TGTGCCAGCAGACCCAGACTAGCGGGGGGGCCTGAGACCCAGTACTTC. This translates into CASRPRLAGGPETQYF. Together with reference TRBV7-6 and TRBJ2-5, the CDR3 gives the full variable domain: GAGVSQSPRYKVTKRGQDVALRCDPISGHVSLYWYRQALGQGPEFLTYFNYEAQQDKSGLPNDRFSAERPEGSISTLTIQRTEQRDSAMYRCASRPRLAGGPETQYFGPGTRLLVL.

In this sample, this clonotype turned up a few times. The J gene is TRBJ2-3, the V gene TRBV12-3 or TRBV12-4, with 10 nucleotides matching TRBD1. CDR3 length: 17 amino acids. V shed 6 bases and J 2 bases; nucleotides not matched to a gene: 11. This CDR3 reads CASRLLPGQGYTDTQYF. As DNA, the CDR3 is TGTGCCAGCAGGCTTCTACCGGGACAGGGGTACACAGATACGCAGTATTTT.

The chain joins TRBV9 to TRBJ1-1, with a possible D match to TRBD1 (5 bases). Trimming removed 0 bases from V and 0 bases from J, with 15 bases in between. Germline CDR1 SGDLS, CDR2 YYNGEE. The CDR3 has 17 amino acids. The CDR3 sequence: CASSVEFRADMNTEAFF. DNA of the CDR3: TGTGCCAGCAGCGTAGAATTCAGGGCCGACATGAACACTGAAGCTTTCTTT.

This clonotype was picked up a small number of times. The gene calls are TRBV25-1 and TRBJ1-3; D gene ambiguous. The V gene's germline CDR1 is MGHDK and CDR2 SYGVNS. The CDR3 is 12 residues long. V dropped 5 bases and J dropped 0 bases, with 2 bases sitting between them. CDR3 amino acids: CASSYSGNTIYF. CDR3 coding DNA: TGTGCCAGCAGTTACTCTGGAAACACCATATATTTT.

The chain combines TRBV6-6 with TRBJ2-1, with D uncertain. V lost 6 bases and J 2 bases, leaving 14 bases between the germline ends. The CDR3 consists of 15 residues. CDR1 and CDR2 (germline): MNHNY, SVGAGI (reference sequence). CDR3 residues: CASSALALAYNEQFF. CDR3 coding DNA: TGTGCCAGCAGCGCCCTTGCTCTAGCCTACAATGAGCAGTTCTTC.

A few counts support this clonotype. The rearrangement uses TRBV7-8 and TRBJ2-2, with no clear D. The V gene lost 1 base and the J gene lost 5 bases, with 11 bases spanning the gap. The CDR3 is 15 residues long. Germline V gene lookup returns CDR1 SGHVS and CDR2 FQNEAQ. CDR3 nucleotide sequence: TGTGCCAGCAGCTTAGTTGGTAGACAAACCGGGGAGCTGTTTTTT. Protein product: CASSLVGRQTGELFF.

V is TRBV5-4 and J is TRBJ2-5; 10 nucleotides agree with TRBD2. The CDR3 runs to 17 residues. Germline trimming cut 0 bases from V and 5 bases from J; bases unmatched to any gene: 10. Looked up from germline, CDR1 is SGHNT and CDR2 is YYREEE (reference sequence). In nucleotides, the CDR3 is TGTGCCAGCAGCTTGGTTGGACTAGCGGAGAACTGGGAGACCCAGTACTTC. Protein sequence: CASSLVGLAENWETQYF.

A few counts support this clonotype. The chain is built from TRBV7-3 and TRBJ1-2, with 7 bases identical to TRBD1. CDR1 is SGHTA, CDR2 FQGTGA, per germline. With V trimmed by 4 bases and J by 4 bases, 15 bases remained unmatched. The CDR3 totals 17 residues. CDR3 loop: CASSSTPGTESPYGYTF. Here the CDR3 DNA reads TGTGCCAGCAGCTCAACCCCCGGGACAGAGTCCCCCTATGGCTACACCTTC.

This clonotype was seen a handful of times. The rearrangement joins TRBV24-1 to TRBJ2-3; 8 bases map to TRBD1. The germline V gene has CDR1 KGHDR and CDR2 SFDVKD. After removal of 7 bases from V and 2 bases from J, the junction contained 13 bases not matched to a gene. This CDR3 spans 17 amino acids. This CDR3 reads CATSEGPGQGATDTQYF. CDR3 nucleotides: TGTGCCACCAGCGAAGGGCCGGGCCAGGGGGCCACAGATACGCAGTATTTT.

There are a few counts of this clonotype. The chain's CDR3 is CASSIASGGWDTQYF. CDR3 bases: TGTGCCAGTAGTATCGCTAGCGGGGGCTGGGATACGCAGTATTTT. The V call is TRBV19, the J call TRBJ2-3, with TRBD2 matching 10 bases. The CDR3 totals 15 residues. Germline lookup yields CDR1 LNHDA and CDR2 SQIVND (reference sequence). V trimming: 3 bases; J trimming: 6 bases; junction bases outside the gene matches: 6.

This clonotype was seen more than once but under ten times. The chain couples TRBV20-1 to TRBJ2-1; the D gene is possibly TRBD2 (6 bases). Trimming took 4 bases from V and 6 from J, leaving 16 bases between them. There are 14 residues in the CDR3. CDR1 is DFQATT, CDR2 SNEGSKA, per germline (reference sequence). The CDR3, as DNA: TGCAGTGCTATCTCGGGGGAAAGCTCCAATGAGCAGTTCTTC. This translates into CSAISGESSNEQFF.

The rearrangement uses TRBV6-5 and TRBJ2-2; perhaps TRBD1 as D (6 bases). Trimming removed 2 bases at V and 7 bases at J, with 11 bases between. The CDR3 totals 14 residues. Germline CDR1 and CDR2: MNHEY and SVGAGI. The CDR3 DNA is TGTGCCAGCAGTTACATGGGGGCGGGCGGGGAGCTGTTTTTT. Protein sequence: CASSYMGAGGELFF.

The chain couples TRBV4-1 to TRBJ2-2; D ambiguous. CDR3 length: 15 amino acids. Trimming removed 1 base at V and 6 bases at J, with 12 bases between. Germline CDR1 reads MGHRA; CDR2 reads YSYEKL. The DNA of the CDR3 is TGCGCCAGCAGCCAAGGATGGGGATCCCCCGGGGAGCTGTTTTTT. Protein: CASSQGWGSPGELFF.

As to this clonotype: One end of the junction fails to match germline, which may point to a read error. The CDR3 DNA follows: TGTGCTAGCAGCTTGTCAGGCGCAACTAATGAAAAACTGTTTTTT. Its protein product is CASSLSGATNEKLFF. The chain carries TRBV7-7 and TRBJ1-4; D not certain. This CDR3 comprises 15 residues. From germline, CDR1 is SSHAT and CDR2 FNYEAQ (reference sequence).

The chain links TRBV7-6 to TRBJ1-1, with TRBD1 identical over 8 bases. V gave up 4 bases and J gave up 3 bases; unmatched junction bases: 7. The CDR3 sequence is 15 residues long. From germline, CDR1 is SGHVS and CDR2 FNYEAQ. This CDR3 reads CASSSPIRGHTEAFF. CDR3 nucleotide sequence: TGTGCCAGCAGCTCTCCCATCAGGGGGCACACTGAAGCTTTCTTT.

This clonotype has only a few counts. CDR3 in amino acids: CASRQGRRAVEKLFF. The CDR3 region has the DNA TGCGCCAGCAGACAGGGACGGCGGGCTGTGGAAAAACTGTTTTTT. This chain connects TRBV4-3 to TRBJ1-4; weak D call: TRBD1 (6 bases). The V end was cut by 6 bases, the J end by 8 bases, with 19 bases between. The CDR3 extends over 15 amino acids. Per the germline V gene, CDR1 is LGHNA and CDR2 is YSLEER.

This rearrangement joins TRBV4-1 to TRBJ1-1, with 9 bases identical to TRBD1. CDR3 size: 15 residues. J gave up 2 bases and V 1 base, and 2 bases lay outside the gene matches. CDR1 is MGHRA and CDR2 is YSYEKL in the germline V gene. The CDR3 protein is CASSQGGQGNTEAFF. The CDR3 DNA reads as TGCGCCAGCAGCCAAGGGGGACAGGGCAACACTGAAGCTTTCTTT.